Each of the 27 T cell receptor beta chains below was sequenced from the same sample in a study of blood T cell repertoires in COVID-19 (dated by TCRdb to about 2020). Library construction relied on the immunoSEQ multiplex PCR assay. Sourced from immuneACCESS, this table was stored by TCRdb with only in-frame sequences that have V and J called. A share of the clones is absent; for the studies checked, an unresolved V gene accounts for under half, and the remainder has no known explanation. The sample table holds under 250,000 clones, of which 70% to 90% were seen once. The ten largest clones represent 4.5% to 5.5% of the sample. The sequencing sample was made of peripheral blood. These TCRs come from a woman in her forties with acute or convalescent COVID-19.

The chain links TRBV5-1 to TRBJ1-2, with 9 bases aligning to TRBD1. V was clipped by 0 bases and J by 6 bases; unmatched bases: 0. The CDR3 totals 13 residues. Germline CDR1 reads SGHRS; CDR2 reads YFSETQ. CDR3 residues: CASSLGQGDGYTF. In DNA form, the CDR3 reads TGCGCCAGCAGCTTGGGACAGGGGGATGGCTACACCTTC.

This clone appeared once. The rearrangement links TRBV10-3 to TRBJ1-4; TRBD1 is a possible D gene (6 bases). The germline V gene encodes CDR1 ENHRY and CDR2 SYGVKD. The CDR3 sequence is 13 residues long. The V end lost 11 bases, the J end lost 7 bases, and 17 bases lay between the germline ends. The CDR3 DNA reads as TGTGCCTCCAGGGGCAGTGCCGGTGAAAAACTGTTTTTT. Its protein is CASRGSAGEKLFF.

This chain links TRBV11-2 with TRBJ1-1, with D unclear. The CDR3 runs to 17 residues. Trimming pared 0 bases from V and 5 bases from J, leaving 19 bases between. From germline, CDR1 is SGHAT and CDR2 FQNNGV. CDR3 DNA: TGTGCCAGCAGCTTAGAATTAATTGCCTCTTTCGAGACTGAAGCTTTCTTT. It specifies CASSLELIASFETEAFF.

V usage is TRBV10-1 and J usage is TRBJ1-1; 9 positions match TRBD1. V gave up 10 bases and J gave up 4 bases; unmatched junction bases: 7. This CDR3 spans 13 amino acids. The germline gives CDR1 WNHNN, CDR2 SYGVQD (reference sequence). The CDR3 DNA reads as TGCGCCAAAGGGACAGGGAGGAGCACTGAAGCTTTCTTT. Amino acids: CAKGTGRSTEAFF.

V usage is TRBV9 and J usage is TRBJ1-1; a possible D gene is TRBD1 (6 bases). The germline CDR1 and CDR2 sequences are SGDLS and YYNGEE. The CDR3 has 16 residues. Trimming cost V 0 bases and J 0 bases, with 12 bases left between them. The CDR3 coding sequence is TGTGCCAGCAGCGTAGAAGGGGGTTATGTGAACACTGAAGCTTTCTTT. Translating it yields CASSVEGGYVNTEAFF.

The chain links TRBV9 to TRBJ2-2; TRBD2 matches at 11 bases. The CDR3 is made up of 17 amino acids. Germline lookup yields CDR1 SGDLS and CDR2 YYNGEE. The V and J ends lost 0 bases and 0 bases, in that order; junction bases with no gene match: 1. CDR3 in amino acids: CASSVASGGTNTGELFF. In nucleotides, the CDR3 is TGTGCCAGCAGCGTAGCTAGCGGGGGGACGAACACCGGGGAGCTGTTTTTT.

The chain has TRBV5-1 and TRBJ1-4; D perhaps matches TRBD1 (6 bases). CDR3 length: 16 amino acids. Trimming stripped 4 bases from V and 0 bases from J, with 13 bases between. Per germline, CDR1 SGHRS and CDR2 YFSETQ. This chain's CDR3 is CASSPGGGATNEKLFF. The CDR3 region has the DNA TGCGCCAGCAGCCCGGGAGGGGGGGCAACTAATGAAAAACTGTTTTTT.

For the CDR3, the DNA is TGTGCCAGCAGCTTAGATTTCCGGACAGGGAGGGAAACTGAAGCTTTCTTT. This gives the protein CASSLDFRTGRETEAFF. The V and J genes are TRBV7-9 and TRBJ1-1, with 8 bases identical to TRBD1. Germline V gives CDR1 SEHNR, CDR2 FQNEAQ (reference sequence). The CDR3 length is 17 residues. The V segment lost 1 base and the J segment 5 bases; nucleotides outside the gene matches: 12.

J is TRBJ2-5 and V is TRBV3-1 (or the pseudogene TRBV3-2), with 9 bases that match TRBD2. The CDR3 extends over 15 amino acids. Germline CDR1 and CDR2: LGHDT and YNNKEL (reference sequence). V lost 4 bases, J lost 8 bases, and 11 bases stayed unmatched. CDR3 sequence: CASSPRTSEGHTQYF. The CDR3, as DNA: TGTGCCAGCAGCCCGCGGACTAGCGAGGGCCATACCCAGTACTTC.

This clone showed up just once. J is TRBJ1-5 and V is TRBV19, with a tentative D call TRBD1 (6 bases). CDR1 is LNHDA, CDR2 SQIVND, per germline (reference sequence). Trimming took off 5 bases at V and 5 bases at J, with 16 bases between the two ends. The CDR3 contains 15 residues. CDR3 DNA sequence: TGTGCCAGTAGTGCCGGACAGAGGCTCGATCAGCCCCAGCATTTT. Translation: CASSAGQRLDQPQHF.

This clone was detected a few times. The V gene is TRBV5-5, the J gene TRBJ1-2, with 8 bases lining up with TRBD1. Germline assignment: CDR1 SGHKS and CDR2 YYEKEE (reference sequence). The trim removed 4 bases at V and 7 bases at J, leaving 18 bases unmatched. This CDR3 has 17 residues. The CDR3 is CASSQYRTGRMEGGYTF. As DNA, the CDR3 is TGTGCCAGCAGCCAATACCGGACAGGGAGGATGGAGGGTGGCTACACCTTC.

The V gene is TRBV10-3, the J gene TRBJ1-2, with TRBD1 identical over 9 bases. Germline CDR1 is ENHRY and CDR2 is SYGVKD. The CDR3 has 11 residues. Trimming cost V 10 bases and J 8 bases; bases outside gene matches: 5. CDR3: CATGQGRGYTF. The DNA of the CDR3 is TGTGCCACCGGACAGGGGCGGGGCTACACCTTC.

CDR3 in amino acids: CASSPTRGTGVSNQPQHF. Here the CDR3 DNA reads TGTGCCAGCAGCCCGACACGAGGGACAGGGGTTAGCAATCAGCCCCAGCATTTT. The chain couples TRBV9 to TRBJ1-5, with 10 bases lining up with TRBD1. CDR3 length: 18 residues. V dropped 4 bases and J dropped 0; count of bases not matched to a gene: 10. Per the germline V gene, CDR1 is SGDLS and CDR2 is YYNGEE.

CDR3 DNA: TGTGCCAGCAGTTCGCGAGACAGGGGGAACTATGGCTACACCTTC. Translated, it gives CASSSRDRGNYGYTF. The chain couples TRBV6-5 to TRBJ1-2; TRBD1 matches 9 bases. The CDR3 is 15 residues long. Germline V lookup: CDR1 MNHEY, CDR2 SVGAGI. J lost 2 bases, V lost 4 bases, and 5 bases had no gene match.

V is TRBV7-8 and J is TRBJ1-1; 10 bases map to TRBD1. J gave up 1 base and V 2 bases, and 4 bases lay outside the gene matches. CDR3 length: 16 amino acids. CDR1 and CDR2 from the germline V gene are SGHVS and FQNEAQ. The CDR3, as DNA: TGTGCCAGCAGCTTACAGACAGGGGGCCCGAACACTGAAGCTTTCTTT. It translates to CASSLQTGGPNTEAFF.

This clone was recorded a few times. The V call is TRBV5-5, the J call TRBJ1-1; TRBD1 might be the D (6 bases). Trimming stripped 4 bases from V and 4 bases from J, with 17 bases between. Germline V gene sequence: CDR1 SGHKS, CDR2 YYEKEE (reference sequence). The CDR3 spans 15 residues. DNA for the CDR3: TGTGCCAGCAGCCTGACAGGTATAACGGTCACTGAAGCTTTCTTT. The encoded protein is CASSLTGITVTEAFF.

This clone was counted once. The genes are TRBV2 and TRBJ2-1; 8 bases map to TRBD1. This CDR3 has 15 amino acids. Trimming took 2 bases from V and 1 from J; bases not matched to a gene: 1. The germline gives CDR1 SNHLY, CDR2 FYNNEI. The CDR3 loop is CASSERQGSYNEQFF. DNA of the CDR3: TGTGCCAGCAGTGAAAGACAGGGGTCCTACAATGAGCAGTTCTTC. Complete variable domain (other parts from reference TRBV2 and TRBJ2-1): EPEVTQTPSHQVTQMGQEVILRCVPISNHLYFYWYRQILGQKVEFLVSFYNNEISEKSEIFDDQFSVERPDGSNFTLKIRSTKLEDSAMYFCASSERQGSYNEQFFGPGTRLTVL.

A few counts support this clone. The CDR3 loop reads CAIMDSASSGNTIYF. DNA for the CDR3: TGTGCCATCATGGACAGCGCTAGCTCTGGAAACACCATATATTTT. The chain recombines TRBV10-3 with TRBJ1-3, with a possible D match to TRBD1 (6 bases). Per the germline V gene, CDR1 is ENHRY and CDR2 is SYGVKD. Between the trimmed V and J ends, which lost 7 bases and 0 bases, there was a span of 13 bases. There are 15 residues in the CDR3.

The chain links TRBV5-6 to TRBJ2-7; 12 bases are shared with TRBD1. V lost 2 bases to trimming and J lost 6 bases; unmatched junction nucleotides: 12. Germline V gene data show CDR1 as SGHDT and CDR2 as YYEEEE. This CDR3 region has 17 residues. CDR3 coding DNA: TGTGCCAGCAGCTTACCACCGGGGACAGGGGGCGAAGGCGAGCAGTACGTC. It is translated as CASSLPPGTGGEGEQYV.

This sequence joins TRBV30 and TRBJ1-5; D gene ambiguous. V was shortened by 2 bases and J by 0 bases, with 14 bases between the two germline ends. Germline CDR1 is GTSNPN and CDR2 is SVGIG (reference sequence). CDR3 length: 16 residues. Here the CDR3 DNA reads TGTGCCTGGAGTAAGGGAGGGCCTTATAGCAATCAGCCCCAGCATTTT. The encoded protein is CAWSKGGPYSNQPQHF.

CDR3 bases: TGTGCCACCTCGTCGGGGGGAGGAAACACCATATATTTT. Translating it yields CATSSGGGNTIYF. The chain combines TRBV9 with TRBJ1-3; D may be TRBD1 (5 bases). The CDR3 contains 13 residues. Germline values: CDR1 SGDLS, CDR2 YYNGEE. Trimming pared 9 bases from V and 4 bases from J, leaving 14 bases between. The full variable domain, in which reference TRBV9 and TRBJ1-3 provide the parts outside the CDR3, is DSGVTQTPKHLITATGQRVTLRCSPRSGDLSVYWYQQSLDQGLQFLIQYYNGEERAKGNILERFSAQQFPDLHSELNLSSLELGDSALYFCATSSGGGNTIYFGEGSWLTVV.

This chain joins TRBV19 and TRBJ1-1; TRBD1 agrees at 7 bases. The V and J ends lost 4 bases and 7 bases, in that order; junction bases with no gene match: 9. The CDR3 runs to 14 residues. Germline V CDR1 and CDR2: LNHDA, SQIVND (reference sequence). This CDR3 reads CASSRQGDGGEAFF. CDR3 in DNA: TGTGCCAGTAGTAGACAGGGTGATGGGGGTGAAGCTTTCTTT.

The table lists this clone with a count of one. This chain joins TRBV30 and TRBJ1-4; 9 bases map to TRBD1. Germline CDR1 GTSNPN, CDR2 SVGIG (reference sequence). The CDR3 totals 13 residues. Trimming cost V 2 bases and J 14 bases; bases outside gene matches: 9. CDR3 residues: CAWSSDRGESLFF. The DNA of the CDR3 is TGTGCCTGGAGTTCGGACAGGGGCGAAAGTCTGTTTTTT.

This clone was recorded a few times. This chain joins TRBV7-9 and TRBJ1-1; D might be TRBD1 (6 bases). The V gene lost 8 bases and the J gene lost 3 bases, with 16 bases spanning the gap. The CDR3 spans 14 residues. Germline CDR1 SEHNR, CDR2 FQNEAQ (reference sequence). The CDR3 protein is CASPPGGQHTEAFF. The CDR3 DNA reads TGTGCCAGCCCGCCGGGGGGCCAACACACTGAAGCTTTCTTT.

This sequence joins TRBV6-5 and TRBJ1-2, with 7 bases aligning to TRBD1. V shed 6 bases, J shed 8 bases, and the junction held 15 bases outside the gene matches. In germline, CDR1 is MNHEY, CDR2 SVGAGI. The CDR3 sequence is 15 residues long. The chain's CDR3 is CASRTNAYRGHGYTF. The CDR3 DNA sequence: TGTGCCAGCAGAACCAACGCCTACAGGGGCCACGGCTACACCTTC.

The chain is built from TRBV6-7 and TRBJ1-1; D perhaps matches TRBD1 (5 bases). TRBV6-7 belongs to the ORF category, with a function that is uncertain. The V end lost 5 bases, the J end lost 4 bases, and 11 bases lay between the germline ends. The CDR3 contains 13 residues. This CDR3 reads CASSPTVTTEAFF. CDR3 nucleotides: TGTGCCAGCAGTCCGACAGTTACCACTGAAGCTTTCTTT.

This CDR3 is CASSITRGPSTDTQYF. As DNA, the CDR3 is TGTGCCAGTAGTATCACCCGGGGTCCCAGCACAGATACGCAGTATTTT. The chain carries TRBV19 and TRBJ2-3; tentatively, D is TRBD2 (5 bases). The CDR3 runs 16 residues. Trimming removed 3 bases at V and 0 bases at J, with 13 bases between. The V gene's germline CDR1 is LNHDA and CDR2 SQIVND (reference sequence).